The next 22 T cell receptor beta chains were all read from a single sample in a study of T cells after posttransplantation cyclophosphamide. Libraries were prepared by immunoSEQ multiplex PCR; TCRdb keeps only in-frame clonotypes and omits some of them. Here the sample spans fewer than 60,000 clones, approximately 94% being singletons. Sample: PBMCs. Source of these receptors: a woman in her thirties in good health and a related stem cell transplant donor.

The chain couples TRBV5-8 to TRBJ2-2; D gene unclear. Trimming took 0 bases from V and 6 from J, leaving 9 bases between them. The germline V gene encodes CDR1 SGHTS and CDR2 YDEGEE. CDR3 length: 14 residues. The CDR3 loop reads CASSLVPRAGELFF. The CDR3 DNA follows: TGTGCCAGCAGCTTGGTACCGAGAGCCGGGGAGCTGTTTTTT.

V usage is TRBV4-1 and J usage is TRBJ1-2; TRBD1 agrees at 11 bases. From germline, CDR1 is MGHRA and CDR2 YSYEKL. The CDR3 runs 17 residues. V was pared by 3 bases and J by 0 bases, with 6 bases of the junction left unmatched. The CDR3 region is CASSQPDRGLANYGYTF. The CDR3, as DNA: TGCGCCAGCAGCCAGCCGGACAGGGGGCTGGCTAACTATGGCTACACCTTC.

The genes are TRBV4-2 and TRBJ1-1; no clear D. V shed 0 bases and J shed 4 bases, with 9 bases lying between them. This CDR3 is built from 14 residues. The germline V gene encodes CDR1 LGHNA and CDR2 YNFKEQ. The CDR3 region has the DNA TGTGCCAGCAGCCAAGATTCAGGAGGCACTGAAGCTTTCTTT. Residues: CASSQDSGGTEAFF.

The chain is built from TRBV5-4 and TRBJ1-2, with a possible D match to TRBD1 (6 bases). V lost 0 bases, J lost 7 bases, and 13 bases lay in between. This CDR3 has 14 amino acids. Germline CDR1 reads SGHNT; CDR2 reads YYREEE (reference sequence). As DNA, the CDR3 is TGTGCCAGCAGCTTGGTGGGGGCTGGCTTTGGCTACACCTTC. It yields the protein CASSLVGAGFGYTF.

The chain carries TRBV7-9 and TRBJ2-2; 7 nucleotides agree with TRBD1. Trimming removed 3 bases from V and 6 bases from J; junction bases left unmatched: 7. The germline CDR1 and CDR2 sequences are SEHNR and FQNEAQ (reference sequence). This CDR3 contains 15 residues. The CDR3 DNA reads TGTGCCAGCAGCTTTGGACAGGAGGCCCCCGGGGAGCTGTTTTTT. It codes for CASSFGQEAPGELFF.

J is TRBJ2-7 and V is TRBV7-3, with D perhaps matching TRBD1 (5 bases). The CDR3 is 13 amino acids. With 4 bases removed from V and 1 base from J, the gap between germline ends came to 8 bases. Germline V gives CDR1 SGHTA, CDR2 FQGTGA. The CDR3 nucleotides are TGTGCCAGCAGCTCCTCAGGGTCCTACGAGCAGTACTTC. It codes for CASSSSGSYEQYF.

This chain joins TRBV7-2 and TRBJ1-1, with 9 bases matching TRBD1. This CDR3 contains 17 residues. Per the germline V gene, CDR1 is SGHTA and CDR2 is FQGNSA. V gave up 6 bases and J gave up 4 bases; unmatched junction bases: 15. The chain's CDR3 is CASRIGYRGPLSTEAFF. CDR3 in DNA: TGTGCCAGCAGAATAGGGTACAGGGGGCCTTTGAGCACTGAAGCTTTCTTT.

The chain employs TRBV5-4 and TRBJ2-5; 14 bases map to TRBD2. Germline CDR1 is SGHNT and CDR2 is YYREEE (reference sequence). The CDR3 is 17 amino acids. V gave up 2 bases and J gave up 6 bases; unmatched junction bases: 9. CDR3 loop: CASSLRLAGGRGQTQYF. CDR3 coding DNA: TGTGCCAGCAGCTTACGACTAGCGGGGGGGCGGGGACAGACCCAGTACTTC.

V and J are TRBV27 and TRBJ1-1; 9 bases are shared with TRBD1. The V gene's germline CDR1 is MNHEY and CDR2 SMNVEV (reference sequence). The CDR3 length is 14 residues. V lost 7 bases, J lost 5 bases, and 8 bases stayed unmatched. The CDR3 spells CASTQDRGKTEAFF. Here the CDR3 DNA reads TGTGCCAGCACCCAAGACAGGGGGAAGACTGAAGCTTTCTTT.

The J gene is TRBJ2-3, the V gene TRBV28; D might be TRBD1 (6 bases). This CDR3 contains 13 residues. Germline V CDR1 and CDR2: MDHEN, SYDVKM. V lost 7 bases and J lost 4, with 12 bases in between. CDR3 loop: CASKQQGADTQYF. The CDR3 DNA is TGTGCCAGCAAGCAACAGGGAGCAGATACGCAGTATTTT.

The chain combines TRBV4-2 with TRBJ1-2; TRBD1 aligns across 8 bases. This CDR3 has 14 residues. The germline gives CDR1 LGHNA, CDR2 YNFKEQ. J was trimmed by 4 bases and V by 5 bases; bases with no gene match: 6. The CDR3 is CASSGQGIGYGYTF. The CDR3 nucleotides read TGTGCCAGCAGCGGACAGGGCATCGGCTATGGCTACACCTTC.

This sequence joins TRBV7-2 and TRBJ1-2, with D hard to call. The V and J ends lost 5 bases and 6 bases respectively, with 13 bases between them. CDR1 is SGHTA and CDR2 is FQGNSA in the germline V gene. The CDR3 contains 13 residues. The CDR3 loop is CASSVGRDDGYTF. The CDR3 region has the DNA TGTGCCAGCAGCGTCGGGAGGGATGATGGCTACACCTTC.

V and J are TRBV7-2 and TRBJ1-6; D is unclear. Per the germline V gene, CDR1 is SGHTA and CDR2 is FQGNSA. This CDR3 is 15 amino acids long. V was shortened by 0 bases and J by 10 bases, with 13 bases between the two germline ends. The CDR3 nucleotides read TGTGCCAGCAGCTTAGCAGGAGGGAGAGGATCACCCCTCCACTTT. Amino acids: CASSLAGGRGSPLHF.

V gene TRBV7-2 combines with J gene TRBJ1-2; D unresolved. CDR3 length: 14 amino acids. CDR1 and CDR2 from the germline V gene are SGHTA and FQGNSA. V dropped 3 bases and J dropped 1 base, with 9 bases sitting between them. CDR3 sequence: CASSFPGFNYGYTF. The CDR3 DNA reads TGTGCCAGCAGCTTCCCGGGATTTAACTATGGCTACACCTTC. Filled out from reference TRBV7-2 and TRBJ1-2, the complete variable domain reads GAGVSQSPSNKVTEKGKDVELRCDPISGHTALYWYRQSLGQGLEFLIYFQGNSAPDKSGLPSDRFSAERTGGSVSTLTIQRTQQEDSAVYLCASSFPGFNYGYTFGSGTRLTVV.

The chain recombines TRBV6-4 with TRBJ2-3; 13 bases are a match to TRBD2. The CDR3 spans 16 residues. Trimming cost V 4 bases and J 2 bases; bases outside gene matches: 3. Germline assignment: CDR1 MRHNA and CDR2 SNTAGT. This CDR3 reads CASSATSGGNTDTQYF. In DNA, the CDR3 is TGTGCCAGCAGTGCGACTAGCGGGGGGAACACAGATACGCAGTATTTT.

The J gene is TRBJ2-7, the V gene TRBV5-6; D unresolved. Deletions cut 5 bases from V and 0 bases from J, with 15 bases between. The CDR3 is made up of 15 amino acids. Germline V gene data show CDR1 as SGHDT and CDR2 as YYEEEE. Written as DNA, the CDR3 is TGTGCCAGCAGTCTTTGGCAGGCTTACTCCTACGAGCAGTACTTC. Its translation is CASSLWQAYSYEQYF.

The J gene is TRBJ1-2, the V gene TRBV18; no clear D gene. Germline values: CDR1 KGHSH, CDR2 LQKENI. This CDR3 is built from 14 residues. The ends were cut back, 1 base at V and 2 bases at J, with 8 bases in the middle. The CDR3 is CASSPQELNYGYTF. The CDR3 DNA reads TGTGCCAGCTCACCACAGGAGCTGAACTATGGCTACACCTTC.

This clone was detected only once. The chain has TRBV2 and TRBJ2-7; 7 nucleotides align to TRBD1. Unmatched junction bases numbered 8, after V lost 5 bases and J lost 4 bases. Germline V CDR1 and CDR2: SNHLY, FYNNEI. This CDR3 has 14 amino acids. The CDR3 loop is CASSKQGTPYEQYF. The CDR3 DNA is TGTGCCAGCAGTAAACAGGGGACCCCTTACGAGCAGTACTTC.

The chain couples TRBV9 to TRBJ2-7, with TRBD1 matching 8 bases. The CDR3 loop spans 15 amino acids. CDR1 is SGDLS, CDR2 YYNGEE, per germline. V lost 0 bases to trimming and J lost 7 bases; unmatched junction nucleotides: 9. The CDR3 sequence is CASSVDLGTGGEQYF. The CDR3 nucleotides read TGTGCCAGCAGCGTAGACCTAGGGACAGGTGGGGAGCAGTACTTC. Combining the CDR3 with reference TRBV9 and TRBJ2-7 gives the whole variable domain DSGVTQTPKHLITATGQRVTLRCSPRSGDLSVYWYQQSLDQGLQFLIQYYNGEERAKGNILERFSAQQFPDLHSELNLSSLELGDSALYFCASSVDLGTGGEQYFGPGTRLTVT.

The rearrangement joins TRBV5-8 to TRBJ1-2, with 10 bases fitting TRBD1. CDR3 size: 17 residues. Looked up from germline, CDR1 is SGHTS and CDR2 is YDEGEE. The V segment lost 3 bases and the J segment 0 bases; nucleotides outside the gene matches: 8. CDR3 loop: CASSSTGGVPTNYGYTF. The CDR3 coding sequence is TGTGCCAGCAGCTCGACAGGGGGCGTCCCCACTAACTATGGCTACACCTTC.

The gene calls are TRBV7-8 and TRBJ1-2; 7 bases line up with TRBD1. The CDR3 is 17 amino acids. Germline CDR1 reads SGHVS; CDR2 reads FQNEAQ. The J segment lost 7 bases and the V segment lost 5 bases, leaving 19 bases of the junction unmatched. The DNA for the CDR3 is TGTGCCAGCAGCCCGAATAGCGAGAGGACAGGAGGGCCTGGCTACACCTTC. Its protein product is CASSPNSERTGGPGYTF.

The chain carries TRBV2 and TRBJ1-1; TRBD1 agrees at 9 bases. J was trimmed by 7 bases and V by 5 bases; bases with no gene match: 5. Germline loops: CDR1 SNHLY, CDR2 FYNNEI. This CDR3 contains 13 residues. CDR3 sequence: CASSRTGAIEAFF. DNA of the CDR3: TGTGCCAGCAGTCGGACAGGGGCGATTGAAGCTTTCTTT.